This T cell receptor beta chain is from a study of blood T cell repertoires in COVID-19 (TCRdb year 2020). With respect to the entire study: Samples covering the acute and convalescent phases of COVID-19 were provided by collaborators in the United States, Italy and Spain. The repertoires were released in a freely available public database intended as a resource for research on the immune response to SARS-CoV-2. The dataset comprised deeply sampled blood TCRbeta repertoires from subjects exposed to, actively infected with, or recovered from COVID-19. Samples were obtained from the ongoing ImmuneRACE study (first 160 participants) and from about 1,300 subjects provided by 6 global collaborators. A de-identified subject ID, COVID-19 status, age in years and sex were almost always included in the sample metadata. The prospective study material was composed of cDNA or gDNA derived from T cells, B-cell-depleted T cells, or PBMCs. Where available, HLA class I and class II types were obtained from metadata supplied by the sample provider rather than from assay-based typing.

A word on this clone: The specificity of this receptor is unknown. Base quality data are lacking; no much larger clone is found one base away.

CDR1 LGHDT and CDR2 YNNKEL are derived from the germline V gene (reference sequence). Counted from cysteine to phenylalanine, this CDR3 has 14 amino acids. The retained sequence is limited to the CDR3, 42 bases, with the frame set at the first base. V gives up 5 bases and J gives up 0 bases, and the segment between their germline ends measures 11 bases. Collaborating institutions collected whole blood in K2EDTA tubes following their own protocols. For TCRbeta analysis, collaborator samples were shipped as frozen whole blood, as isolated PBMCs, or as DNA extracted from either sample type. What the research found in general, with its limitations: Clinical and demographic metadata were provided uncurated, with the amount varying by source and participant.

TCRbeta CDR3 regions were amplified from genomic DNA using the immunoSEQ Assay, a bias-controlled multiplex PCR. The paper's processing steps were these. Within the assay, amplification of reference gene primers was used to estimate how many nucleated cells each sample contained. To quantify the absolute abundance of each unique TCRbeta CDR3 rearrangement, sequence reads were collapsed and filtered. For each sample, productive Simpson clonality was calculated as the square root of Simpson's diversity index across productive rearrangements. This immuneACCESS table, as held by TCRdb, lists in-frame sequences with V and J called but not all clones. Of the missing ones, under half trace to an unresolved V gene in checked studies; the others have no known cause. V and J calls and clone size are copied from that table; D and trimming were computed from the DNA. The sample table holds 200,000 to 250,000 clones, of which approximately 90% were seen once. The top ten clonotypes cover more than 0.95% of the sample.

The sequenced material came from peripheral blood. The clonotype comes from a man aged 25-45 years with acute or convalescent COVID-19. The sequence joins TRBV3-1 (or the pseudogene TRBV3-2) to TRBJ2-7, with a weak D call of TRBD2 (5 bases match). The CDR3 corresponds to CASSYGMYSYEQYF. The DNA is TGTGCCAGCAGCTACGGGATGTACTCCTACGAGCAGTACTTC.